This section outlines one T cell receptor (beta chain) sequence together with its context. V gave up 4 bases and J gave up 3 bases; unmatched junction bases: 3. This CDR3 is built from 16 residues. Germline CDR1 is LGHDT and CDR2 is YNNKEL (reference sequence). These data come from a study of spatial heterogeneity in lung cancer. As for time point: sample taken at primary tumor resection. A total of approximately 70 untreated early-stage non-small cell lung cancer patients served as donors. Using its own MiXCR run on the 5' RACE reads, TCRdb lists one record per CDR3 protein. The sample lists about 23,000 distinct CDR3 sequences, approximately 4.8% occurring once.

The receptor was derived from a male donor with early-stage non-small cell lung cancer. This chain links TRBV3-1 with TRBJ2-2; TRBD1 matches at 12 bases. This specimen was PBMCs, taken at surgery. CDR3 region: CASSRRDRGHTGELFF. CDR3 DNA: TGTGCCAGCAGCCGCCGGGACAGGGGGCACACCGGGGAGCTGTTTTTT.